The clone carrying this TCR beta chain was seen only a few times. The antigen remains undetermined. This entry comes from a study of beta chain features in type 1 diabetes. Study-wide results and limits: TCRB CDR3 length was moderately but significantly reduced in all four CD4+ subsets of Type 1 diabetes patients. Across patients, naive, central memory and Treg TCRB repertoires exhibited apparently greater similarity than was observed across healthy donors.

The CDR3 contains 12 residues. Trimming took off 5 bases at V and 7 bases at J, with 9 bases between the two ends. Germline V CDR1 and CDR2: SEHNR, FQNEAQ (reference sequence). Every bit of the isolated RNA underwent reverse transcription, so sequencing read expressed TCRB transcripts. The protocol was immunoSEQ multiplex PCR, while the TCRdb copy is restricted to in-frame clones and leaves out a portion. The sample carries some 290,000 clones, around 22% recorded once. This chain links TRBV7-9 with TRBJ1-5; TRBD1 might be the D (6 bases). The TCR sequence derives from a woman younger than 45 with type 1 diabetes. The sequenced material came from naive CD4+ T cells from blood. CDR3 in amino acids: CASSAQGQPQHF. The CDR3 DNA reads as TGTGCCAGCAGCGCACAGGGCCAGCCCCAGCATTTT.